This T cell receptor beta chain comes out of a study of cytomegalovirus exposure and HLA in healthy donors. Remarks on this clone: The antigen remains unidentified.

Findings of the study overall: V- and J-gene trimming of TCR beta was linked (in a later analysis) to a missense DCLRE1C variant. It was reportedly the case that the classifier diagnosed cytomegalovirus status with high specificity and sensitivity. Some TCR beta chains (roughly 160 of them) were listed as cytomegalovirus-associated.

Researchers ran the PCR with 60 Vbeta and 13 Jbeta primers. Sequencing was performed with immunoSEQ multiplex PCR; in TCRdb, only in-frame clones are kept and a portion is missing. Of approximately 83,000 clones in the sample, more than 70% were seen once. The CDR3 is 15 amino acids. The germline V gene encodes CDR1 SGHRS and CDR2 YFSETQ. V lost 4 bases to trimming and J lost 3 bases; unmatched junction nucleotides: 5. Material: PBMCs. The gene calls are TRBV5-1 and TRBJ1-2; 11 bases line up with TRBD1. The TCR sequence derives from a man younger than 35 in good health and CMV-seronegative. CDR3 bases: TGCGCCAGCAGCCCGGGGGACAGGGGGTACTATGGCTACACCTTC. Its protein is CASSPGDRGYYGYTF.